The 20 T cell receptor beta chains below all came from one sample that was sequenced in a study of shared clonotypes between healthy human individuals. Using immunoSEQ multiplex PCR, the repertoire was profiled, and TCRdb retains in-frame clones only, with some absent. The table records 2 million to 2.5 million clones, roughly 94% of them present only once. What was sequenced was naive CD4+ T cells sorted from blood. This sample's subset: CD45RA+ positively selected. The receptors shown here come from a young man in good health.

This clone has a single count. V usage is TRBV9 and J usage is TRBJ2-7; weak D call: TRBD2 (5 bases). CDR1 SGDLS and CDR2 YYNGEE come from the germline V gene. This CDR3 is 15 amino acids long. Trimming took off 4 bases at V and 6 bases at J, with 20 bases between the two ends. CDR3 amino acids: CASSLTSGITSEQYF. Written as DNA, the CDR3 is TGTGCCAGCAGCCTCACATCGGGAATAACCTCCGAGCAGTACTTC.

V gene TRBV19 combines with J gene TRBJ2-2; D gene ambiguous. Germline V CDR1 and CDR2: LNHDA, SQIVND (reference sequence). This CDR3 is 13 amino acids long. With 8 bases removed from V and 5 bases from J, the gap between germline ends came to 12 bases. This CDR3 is CASGPLGTGELFF. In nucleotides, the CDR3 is TGTGCCAGTGGACCCCTCGGGACCGGGGAGCTGTTTTTT. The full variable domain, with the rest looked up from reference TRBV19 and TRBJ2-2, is DGGITQSPKYLFRKEGQNVTLSCEQNLNHDAMYWYRQDPGQGLRLIYYSQIVNDFQKGDIAEGYSVSREKKESFPLTVTSAQKNPTAFYLCASGPLGTGELFFGEGSRLTVL.

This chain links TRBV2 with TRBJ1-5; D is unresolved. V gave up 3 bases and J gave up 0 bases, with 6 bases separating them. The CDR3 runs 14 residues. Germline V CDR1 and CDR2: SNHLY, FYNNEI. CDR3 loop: CASSDLISNQPQHF. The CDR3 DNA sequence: TGTGCCAGCAGTGACCTAATTAGCAATCAGCCCCAGCATTTT.

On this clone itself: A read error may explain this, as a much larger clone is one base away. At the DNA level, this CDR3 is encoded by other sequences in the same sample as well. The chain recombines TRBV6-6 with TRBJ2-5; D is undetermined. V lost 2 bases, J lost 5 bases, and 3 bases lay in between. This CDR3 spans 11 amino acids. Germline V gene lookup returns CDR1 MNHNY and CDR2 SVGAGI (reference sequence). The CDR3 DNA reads TGTGCCAGCAGTTACAGCGAGACCCAGTACTTC. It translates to CASSYSETQYF.

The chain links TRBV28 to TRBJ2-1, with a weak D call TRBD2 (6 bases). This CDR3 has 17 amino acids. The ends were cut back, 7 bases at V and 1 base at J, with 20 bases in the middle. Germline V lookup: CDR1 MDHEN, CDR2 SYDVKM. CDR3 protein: CASKTTSSGKSYNEQFF. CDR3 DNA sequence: TGTGCCAGCAAAACTACTAGCTCCGGAAAATCCTACAATGAGCAGTTCTTC.

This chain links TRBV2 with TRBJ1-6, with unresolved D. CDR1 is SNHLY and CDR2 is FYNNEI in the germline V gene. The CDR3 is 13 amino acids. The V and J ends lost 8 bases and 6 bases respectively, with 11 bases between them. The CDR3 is CASVPAANSPLHF. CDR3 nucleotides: TGTGCCAGCGTCCCGGCAGCTAATTCACCCCTCCACTTT.

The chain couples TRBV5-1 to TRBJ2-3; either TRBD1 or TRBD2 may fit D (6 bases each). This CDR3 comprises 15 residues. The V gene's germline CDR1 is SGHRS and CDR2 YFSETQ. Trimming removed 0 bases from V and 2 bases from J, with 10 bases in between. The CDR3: CASSLAGGITDTQYF. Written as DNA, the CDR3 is TGCGCCAGCAGCTTGGCCGGGGGCATCACAGATACGCAGTATTTT. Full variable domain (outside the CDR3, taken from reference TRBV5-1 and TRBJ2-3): KAGVTQTPRYLIKTRGQQVTLSCSPISGHRSVSWYQQTPGQGLQFLFEYFSETQRNKGNFPGRFSGRQFSNSRSEMNVSTLELGDSALYLCASSLAGGITDTQYFGPGTRLTVL.

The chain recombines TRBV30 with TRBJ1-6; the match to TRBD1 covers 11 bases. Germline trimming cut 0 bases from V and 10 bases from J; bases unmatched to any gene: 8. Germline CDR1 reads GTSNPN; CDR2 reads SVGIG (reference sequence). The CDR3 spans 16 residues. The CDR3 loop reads CAWSVSRTGGGSPLHF. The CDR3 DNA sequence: TGTGCCTGGAGTGTGTCGAGGACAGGGGGCGGATCACCCCTCCACTTT.

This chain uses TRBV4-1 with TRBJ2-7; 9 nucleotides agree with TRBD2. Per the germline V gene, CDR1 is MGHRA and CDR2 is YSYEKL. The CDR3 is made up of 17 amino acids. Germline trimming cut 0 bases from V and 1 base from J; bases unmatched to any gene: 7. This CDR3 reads CASSQDSGAGGSYEQYF. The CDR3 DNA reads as TGCGCCAGCAGCCAAGATTCTGGAGCGGGAGGATCCTACGAGCAGTACTTC.

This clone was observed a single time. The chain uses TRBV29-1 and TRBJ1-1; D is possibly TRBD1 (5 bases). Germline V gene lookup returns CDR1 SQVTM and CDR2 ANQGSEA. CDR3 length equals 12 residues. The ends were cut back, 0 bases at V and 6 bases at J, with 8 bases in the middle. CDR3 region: CSVEEGVAEAFF. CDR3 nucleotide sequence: TGCAGCGTTGAAGAGGGGGTGGCTGAAGCTTTCTTT.

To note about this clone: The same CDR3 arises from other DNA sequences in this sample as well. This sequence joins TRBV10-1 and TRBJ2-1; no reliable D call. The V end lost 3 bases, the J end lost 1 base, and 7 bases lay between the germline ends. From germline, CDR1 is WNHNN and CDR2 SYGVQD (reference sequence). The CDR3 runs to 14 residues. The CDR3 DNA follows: TGCGCCAGCAGTGATTCCGGATCCTACAATGAGCAGTTCTTC. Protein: CASSDSGSYNEQFF.

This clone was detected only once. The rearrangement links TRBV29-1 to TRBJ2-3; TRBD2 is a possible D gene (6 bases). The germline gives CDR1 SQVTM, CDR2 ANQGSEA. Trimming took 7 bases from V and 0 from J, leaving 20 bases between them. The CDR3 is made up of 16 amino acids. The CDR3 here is CSAISGAVSSTDTQYF. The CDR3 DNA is TGCAGCGCCATTAGCGGCGCGGTCTCTAGCACAGATACGCAGTATTTT.

CDR3 in DNA: TGTGCCAGCAGTTACGGTCGTGGGGGAATAGGAGAGACCCAGTACTTC. Its protein is CASSYGRGGIGETQYF. The chain joins TRBV6-5 to TRBJ2-5; D is tentatively TRBD1 or TRBD2 (5 bases each). Germline CDR1 reads MNHEY; CDR2 reads SVGAGI. V lost 2 bases to trimming and J lost 4 bases, with 17 bases between them. This CDR3 has 16 residues.

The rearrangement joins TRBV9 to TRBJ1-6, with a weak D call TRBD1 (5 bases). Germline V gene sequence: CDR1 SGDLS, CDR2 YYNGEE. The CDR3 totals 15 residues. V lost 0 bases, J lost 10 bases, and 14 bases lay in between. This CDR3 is CASSVAGALGSPLHF. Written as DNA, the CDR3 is TGTGCCAGCAGCGTAGCCGGGGCCTTGGGATCACCCCTCCACTTT.

CDR3 DNA sequence: TGCAGCGTTGTAAGGGGGCGGCAAGAGACCCAGTACTTC. Its translation: CSVVRGRQETQYF. The V call is TRBV29-1, the J call TRBJ2-5; 7 bases are a match to TRBD1. The germline CDR1 and CDR2 sequences are SQVTM and ANQGSEA. This CDR3 is 13 amino acids long. The V and J ends lost 4 bases and 2 bases, in that order; junction bases with no gene match: 4.

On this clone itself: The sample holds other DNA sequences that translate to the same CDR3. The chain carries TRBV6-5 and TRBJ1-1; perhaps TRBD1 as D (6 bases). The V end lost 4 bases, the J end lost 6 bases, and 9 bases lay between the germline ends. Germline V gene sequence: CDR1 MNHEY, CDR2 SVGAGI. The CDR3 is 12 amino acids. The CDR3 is CASSSPGAEAFF. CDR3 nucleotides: TGTGCCAGCAGTTCCCCAGGGGCTGAAGCTTTCTTT.

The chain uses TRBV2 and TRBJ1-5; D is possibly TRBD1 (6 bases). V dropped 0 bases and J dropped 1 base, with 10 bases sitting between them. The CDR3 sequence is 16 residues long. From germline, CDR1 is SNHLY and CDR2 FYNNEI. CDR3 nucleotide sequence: TGTGCCAGCAGTGAAGCGTGGGGGGCAAGCAATCAGCCCCAGCATTTT. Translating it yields CASSEAWGASNQPQHF.

The CDR3 coding sequence is TGTGCCAGCTCACCGAGGGGGACCACTAGCACAGATACGCAGTATTTT. It codes for CASSPRGTTSTDTQYF. The J gene is TRBJ2-3, the V gene TRBV18; D perhaps matches TRBD1 (6 bases). The CDR3 has 16 amino acids. Trimming took 3 bases from V and 0 from J, leaving 13 bases between them. Germline CDR1 reads KGHSH; CDR2 reads LQKENI.

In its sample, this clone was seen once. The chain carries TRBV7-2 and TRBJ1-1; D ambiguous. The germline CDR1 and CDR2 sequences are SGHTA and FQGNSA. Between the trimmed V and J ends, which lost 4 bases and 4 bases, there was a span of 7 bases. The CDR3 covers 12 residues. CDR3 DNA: TGTGCCAGCAGCTACCTCGGCACTGAAGCTTTCTTT. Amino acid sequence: CASSYLGTEAFF.

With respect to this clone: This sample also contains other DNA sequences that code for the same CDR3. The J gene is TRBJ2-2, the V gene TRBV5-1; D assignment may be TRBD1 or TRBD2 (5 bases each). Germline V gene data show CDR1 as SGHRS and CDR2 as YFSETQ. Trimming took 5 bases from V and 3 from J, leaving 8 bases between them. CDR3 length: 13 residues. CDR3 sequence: CASSRGDTGELFF. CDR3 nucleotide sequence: TGCGCCAGCAGTCGGGGCGACACCGGGGAGCTGTTTTTT.